These 2 T cell receptor beta chains came from one sample sequenced in a study of CD8 T cells in ankylosing spondylitis. General study results and limits: One TCR beta motif, made up of about 8 highly homologous variants, appeared characteristic of ankylosing spondylitis blood.

What these receptors recognize is not known. Using its own MiXCR run on the 5' RACE reads, TCRdb lists one record per CDR3 protein. The sample has about 750,000 distinct CDR3 sequences, roughly 20% seen once. Material: blood, either unsorted or a sorted T cell fraction (not recorded which). The receptors derive from a male donor with ankylosing spondylitis.

The table lists this clonotype with a few counts. The chain uses TRBV7-9 and TRBJ2-5; TRBD2 is a possible D gene (6 bases). The CDR3 has 17 residues. V was trimmed by 5 bases and J by 4 bases, leaving 23 bases between them. Per germline, CDR1 SEHNR and CDR2 FQNEAQ (reference sequence). The CDR3 DNA sequence: TGTGCCAGCAGCCCCACCCCCCTGAACGGGAGAACAGAGACCCAGTACTTC. It is translated as CASSPTPLNGRTETQYF.

Many counts were recorded for this clonotype. The genes are TRBV29-1 and TRBJ2-5, with D unclear. Looked up from germline, CDR1 is SQVTM and CDR2 is ANQGSEA. The CDR3 consists of 11 residues. V was pared by 1 base and J by 5 bases, with 5 bases between. The CDR3 region is CSVEVLETQYF. The CDR3 DNA is TGCAGCGTTGAAGTCTTGGAGACCCAGTACTTC. Combining the CDR3 with reference TRBV29-1 and TRBJ2-5 gives the whole variable domain SAVISQKPSRDICQRGTSLTIQCQVDSQVTMMFWYRQQPGQSLTLIATANQGSEATYESGFVIDKFPISRPNLTFSTLTVSNMSPEDSSIYLCSVEVLETQYFGPGTRLLVL.